This TCR beta chain appears in the sequencing data of a study of T-cell reconstitution after alpha-beta-depleted transplantation in children. Study outcomes and limitations: At the one-year point after transplant, T-cell counts and TCRbeta diversity were found to come mostly from T cells that had been newly produced. Diversity of TCRbeta at day 60 was high in some patients, arising from surviving recipient T cells and thymic progenitors. Reportedly, roughly two months post-transplant, alpha-beta T cells arose from several hundred expanded graft clones.

This clonotype was counted a few times. No antigen is known for it. Germline CDR1 and CDR2: MGHRA and YSYEKL. The CDR3 contains 17 residues. The J segment lost 7 bases and the V segment lost 1 base, leaving 11 bases of the junction unmatched. Preparation of the TCRbeta library was carried out with unique molecular identifiers. TCRdb processed the PCR reads anew with MiXCR; each CDR3 protein has one entry. The table includes about 340,000 distinct CDR3 sequences, roughly 16% detected once. The sequencing here drew on PBMCs, mostly from graft donor cells, taken 360 days after TCRalphabeta/CD19-depleted stem cell transplant. This clonotype was sampled from a male patient under 10 years old who had a stem cell transplant for acute lymphoblastic leukemia, so the T cells may come from the graft donor. The V call is TRBV4-1, the J call TRBJ2-1; 9 nucleotides align to TRBD2. The chain's CDR3 is CASSQGGPSGMVNEQFF. The CDR3 bases are TGCGCCAGCAGCCAAGGCGGTCCTAGCGGGATGGTTAATGAGCAGTTCTTC.